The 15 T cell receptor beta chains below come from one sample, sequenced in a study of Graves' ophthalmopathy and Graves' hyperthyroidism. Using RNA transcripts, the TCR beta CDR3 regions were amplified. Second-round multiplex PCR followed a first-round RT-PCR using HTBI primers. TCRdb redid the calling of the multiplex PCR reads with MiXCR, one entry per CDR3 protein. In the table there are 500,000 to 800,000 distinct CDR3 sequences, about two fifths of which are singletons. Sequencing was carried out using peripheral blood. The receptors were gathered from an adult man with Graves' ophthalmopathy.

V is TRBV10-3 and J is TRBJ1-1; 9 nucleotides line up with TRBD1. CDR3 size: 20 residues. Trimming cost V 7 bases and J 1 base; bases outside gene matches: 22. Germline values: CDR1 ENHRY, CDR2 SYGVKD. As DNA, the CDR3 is TGTGCCATCAAAAGTCGTACGGGACAGGGAACGGGGACGGCGAACACTGAAGCTTTCTTT. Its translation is CAIKSRTGQGTGTANTEAFF.

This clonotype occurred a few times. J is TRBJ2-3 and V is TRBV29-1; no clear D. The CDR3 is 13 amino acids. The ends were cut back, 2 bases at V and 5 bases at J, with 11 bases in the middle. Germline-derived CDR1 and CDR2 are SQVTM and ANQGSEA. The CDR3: CSVELGIGDTQYF. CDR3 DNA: TGCAGCGTTGAATTGGGGATAGGAGATACGCAGTATTTT.

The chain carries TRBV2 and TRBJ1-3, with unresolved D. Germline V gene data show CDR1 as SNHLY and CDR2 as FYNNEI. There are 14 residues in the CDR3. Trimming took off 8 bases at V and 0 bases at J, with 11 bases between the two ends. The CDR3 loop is CASSYQASGNTIYF. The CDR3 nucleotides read TGTGCCAGCTCCTACCAGGCCTCTGGAAACACCATATATTTT.

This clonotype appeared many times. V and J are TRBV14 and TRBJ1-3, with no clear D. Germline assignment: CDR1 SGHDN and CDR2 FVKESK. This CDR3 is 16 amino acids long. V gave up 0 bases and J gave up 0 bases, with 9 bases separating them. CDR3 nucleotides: TGTGCCAGCAGCCAAGAGTACGCTGCCTCTGGAAACACCATATATTTT. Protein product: CASSQEYAASGNTIYF.

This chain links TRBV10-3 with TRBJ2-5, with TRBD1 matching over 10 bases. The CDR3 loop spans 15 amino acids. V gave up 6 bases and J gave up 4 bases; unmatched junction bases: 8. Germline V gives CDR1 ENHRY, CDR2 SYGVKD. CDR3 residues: CAIRWRQGATETQYF. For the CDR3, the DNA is TGTGCCATCAGGTGGAGACAGGGGGCAACAGAGACCCAGTACTTC.

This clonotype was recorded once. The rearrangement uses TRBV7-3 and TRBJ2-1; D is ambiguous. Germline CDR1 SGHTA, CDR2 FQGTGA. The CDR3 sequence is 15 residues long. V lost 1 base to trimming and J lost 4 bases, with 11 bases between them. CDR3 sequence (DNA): TGTGCCAGCAGCTTAAAGGTTGACGGGTACAATGAGCAGTTCTTC. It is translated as CASSLKVDGYNEQFF.

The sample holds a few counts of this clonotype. In DNA form, the CDR3 reads TGTGCCAGTAGATTCCAGGGGCGCGAAGGCTACACCTTC. Its translation is CASRFQGREGYTF. This chain joins TRBV19 and TRBJ1-2; perhaps TRBD1 as D (6 bases). Per the germline V gene, CDR1 is LNHDA and CDR2 is SQIVND (reference sequence). V was shortened by 6 bases and J by 8 bases, with 16 bases between the two germline ends. The CDR3 sequence is 13 residues long. Full variable domain (rest looked up from reference TRBV19 and TRBJ1-2): DGGITQSPKYLFRKEGQNVTLSCEQNLNHDAMYWYRQDPGQGLRLIYYSQIVNDFQKGDIAEGYSVSREKKESFPLTVTSAQKNPTAFYLCASRFQGREGYTFGSGTRLTVV.

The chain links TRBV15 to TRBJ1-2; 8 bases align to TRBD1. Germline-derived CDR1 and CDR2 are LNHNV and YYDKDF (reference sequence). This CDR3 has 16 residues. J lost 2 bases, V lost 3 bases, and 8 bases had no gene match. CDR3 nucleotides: TGTGCCACCAGCAGCGCCGGACAGGGATCCAACTATGGCTACACCTTC. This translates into CATSSAGQGSNYGYTF.

The CDR3 loop reads CAISERGMGELFF. CDR3 sequence (DNA): TGTGCCATCAGTGAGCGGGGTATGGGGGAGCTGTTTTTT. The V and J genes are TRBV10-3 and TRBJ2-2; a possible D gene is TRBD2 (5 bases). Trimming cost V 2 bases and J 8 bases, with 9 bases left between them. Germline CDR1 and CDR2: ENHRY and SYGVKD. The CDR3 covers 13 residues.

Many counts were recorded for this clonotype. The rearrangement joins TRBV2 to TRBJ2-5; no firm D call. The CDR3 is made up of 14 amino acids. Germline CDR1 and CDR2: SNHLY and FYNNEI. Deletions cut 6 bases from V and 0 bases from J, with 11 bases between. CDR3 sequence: CASSRTWYQETQYF. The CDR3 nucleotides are TGTGCCAGCAGCCGGACCTGGTACCAAGAGACCCAGTACTTC.

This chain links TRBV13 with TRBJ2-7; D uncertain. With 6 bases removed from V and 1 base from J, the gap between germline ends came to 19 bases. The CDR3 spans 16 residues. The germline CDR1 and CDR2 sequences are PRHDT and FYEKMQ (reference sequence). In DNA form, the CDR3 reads TGTGCCAGCAGTTACTCGAAGGTTGATGGGTCCTACGAGCAGTACTTC. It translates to CASSYSKVDGSYEQYF.

The DNA for the CDR3 is TGTGCCAGCAGGCGACAGGGGGCCTCTGGAAACACCATATATTTT. This encodes CASRRQGASGNTIYF. J is TRBJ1-3 and V is TRBV6-5; 10 bases align to TRBD1. J lost 0 bases, V lost 6 bases, and 2 bases had no gene match. Germline V lookup: CDR1 MNHEY, CDR2 SVGAGI. The CDR3 consists of 15 residues.

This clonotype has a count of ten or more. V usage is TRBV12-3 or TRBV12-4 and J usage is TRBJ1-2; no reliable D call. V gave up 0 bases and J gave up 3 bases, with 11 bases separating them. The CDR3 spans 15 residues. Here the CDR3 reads CASSLAPGGYYGYTF. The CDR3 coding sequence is TGTGCCAGCAGTTTAGCGCCGGGAGGGTACTATGGCTACACCTTC.

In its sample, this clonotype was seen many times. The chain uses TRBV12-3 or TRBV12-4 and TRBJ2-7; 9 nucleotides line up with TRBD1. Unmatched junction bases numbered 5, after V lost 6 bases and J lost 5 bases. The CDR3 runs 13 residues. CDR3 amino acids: CASSRTGADEQYF. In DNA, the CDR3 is TGTGCCAGCAGCAGGACAGGGGCGGACGAGCAGTACTTC.

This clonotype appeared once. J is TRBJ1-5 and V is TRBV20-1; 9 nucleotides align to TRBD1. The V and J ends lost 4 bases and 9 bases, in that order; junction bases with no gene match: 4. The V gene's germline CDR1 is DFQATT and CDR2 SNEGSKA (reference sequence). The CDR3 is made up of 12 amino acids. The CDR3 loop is CSATGTGMPQHF. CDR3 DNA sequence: TGCAGTGCTACCGGGACAGGGATGCCCCAGCATTTT.